These 24 T cell receptor beta chains originate from one sample sequenced in a study of blood T cells in healthy people across ages. With a J-beta primer mix and a sample-barcoded 5' primer, a second PCR ran 7 to 11 cycles. TCRdb re-called the 5' RACE reads with MiXCR, one entry per CDR3 protein. The sample comprises about 1.1 million distinct CDR3 sequences, approximately 38% of which are singletons, and 13% rests with the top ten. Sequencing was performed on blood. The receptors here all came from a man between 18 and 29 years old in good health.

This sequence joins TRBV4-3 and TRBJ2-7; tentative D call: TRBD1 (6 bases). The CDR3 loop spans 16 amino acids. Looked up from germline, CDR1 is LGHNA and CDR2 is YSLEER. V was cut by 0 bases and J by 2 bases, with 14 bases left in between. Here the CDR3 reads CASSQDTTGTTYEQYF. The CDR3 DNA reads as TGCGCCAGCAGCCAAGATACAACAGGGACCACCTACGAGCAGTACTTC.

In this sample, this clonotype turned up a few times. The V gene is TRBV12-3 or TRBV12-4, the J gene TRBJ2-1; D may be TRBD1 or TRBD2 (5 bases each). V gave up 8 bases and J gave up 5 bases, with 16 bases separating them. CDR3 length: 14 residues. CDR3 region: CASGTTVVHNEQFF. CDR3 nucleotide sequence: TGTGCCAGCGGGACGACAGTCGTACACAATGAGCAGTTCTTC.

The table lists this clonotype with a few counts. V and J are TRBV4-2 and TRBJ2-3; 7 bases fit TRBD2. The CDR3 contains 13 residues. Trimming cost V 6 bases and J 6 bases; bases outside gene matches: 6. Germline values: CDR1 LGHNA, CDR2 YNFKEQ. DNA for the CDR3: TGTGCCAGCAGTGGACTAGATTGGGATACGCAGTATTTT. The encoded protein is CASSGLDWDTQYF.

This chain joins TRBV29-1 and TRBJ1-1, with 9 bases fitting TRBD1. Germline CDR1 reads SQVTM; CDR2 reads ANQGSEA. The CDR3 spans 15 residues. The V and J ends lost 2 bases and 4 bases, in that order; junction bases with no gene match: 8. The CDR3 nucleotides read TGCAGCGTTGAAAGCGCGGGACAGGGAGGCACTGAAGCTTTCTTT. It translates to CSVESAGQGGTEAFF.

The chain links TRBV7-2 to TRBJ1-3; a weak D match, TRBD1 (5 bases). Trimming left V 1 base short and J 4 bases short, with 11 bases between. Germline V gene sequence: CDR1 SGHTA, CDR2 FQGNSA. The CDR3 extends over 15 amino acids. This chain's CDR3 is CASSLDRGTGNTIYF. CDR3 bases: TGTGCCAGCAGCTTAGATAGGGGAACAGGAAACACCATATATTTT.

The chain uses TRBV6-1 and TRBJ2-1, with 10 bases lining up with TRBD1. Germline V gene lookup returns CDR1 MNHNS and CDR2 SASEGT. This CDR3 spans 14 amino acids. V lost 7 bases to trimming and J lost 13 bases; unmatched junction nucleotides: 13. The CDR3 spells CASKRQGAEETQFF. DNA of the CDR3: TGTGCCAGCAAAAGACAGGGGGCCGAAGAGACCCAGTTCTTC.

The rearrangement links TRBV14 to TRBJ1-1, with D uncertain. Trimming stripped 0 bases from V and 4 bases from J, with 12 bases between. Germline values: CDR1 SGHDN, CDR2 FVKESK. The CDR3 has 15 amino acids. The CDR3 sequence is CASSQDRPASTEAFF. CDR3 nucleotides: TGTGCCAGCAGCCAAGATAGGCCAGCGAGCACTGAAGCTTTCTTT.

The table lists this clonotype with a few counts. V gene TRBV7-2 combines with J gene TRBJ2-7; D gene uncertain. Germline V gene lookup returns CDR1 SGHTA and CDR2 FQGNSA. V lost 4 bases and J 2 bases, leaving 12 bases between the germline ends. This CDR3 is 14 amino acids long. The CDR3 loop is CASSYQAGPYEQYF. CDR3 sequence (DNA): TGTGCCAGCAGCTACCAGGCAGGACCCTACGAGCAGTACTTC.

The rearrangement uses TRBV2 and TRBJ1-4; D is undetermined. Trimming pared 6 bases from V and 5 bases from J, leaving 13 bases between. In germline, CDR1 is SNHLY, CDR2 FYNNEI. The CDR3 totals 14 residues. The CDR3 region has the DNA TGTGCCAGCAGGGCTCGGCGAGGGAATGAAAAACTGTTTTTT. This codes for CASRARRGNEKLFF.

This clonotype was seen a handful of times. The chain combines TRBV27 with TRBJ2-1, with D tentatively TRBD1 or TRBD2 (5 bases each). Trimming took off 6 bases at V and 3 bases at J, with 12 bases between the two ends. CDR1 is MNHEY and CDR2 is SMNVEV in the germline V gene (reference sequence). The CDR3 extends over 14 amino acids. CDR3 sequence: CASSRDHLYNEQFF. The CDR3 region has the DNA TGTGCCAGCAGCCGGGACCACCTCTACAATGAGCAGTTCTTC.

The V and J genes are TRBV11-1 and TRBJ1-2; 11 nucleotides match TRBD1. Germline loops: CDR1 SGHAT, CDR2 FQDESV (reference sequence). The CDR3 is 17 residues long. V shed 5 bases, J shed 5 bases, and the junction held 13 bases outside the gene matches. This CDR3 is CASSVRDRGAGPYGYTF. DNA for the CDR3: TGTGCCAGCAGCGTCCGGGACAGGGGGGCTGGGCCTTATGGCTACACCTTC.

This clonotype was detected many times. V gene TRBV4-3 combines with J gene TRBJ1-2; D ambiguous. CDR3 length: 16 amino acids. Germline CDR1 and CDR2: LGHNA and YSLEER. V lost 1 base to trimming and J lost 0 bases, with 12 bases between them. For the CDR3, the DNA is TGCGCCAGCAGCCAAGGCGTTCAGACAACTAACTATGGCTACACCTTC. Protein: CASSQGVQTTNYGYTF.

The chain joins TRBV4-1 to TRBJ2-1, with D unclear. Germline CDR1 is MGHRA and CDR2 is YSYEKL. Trimming removed 0 bases at V and 4 bases at J, with 13 bases between. This CDR3 has 16 amino acids. The CDR3 coding sequence is TGCGCCAGCAGCCAAGATTCGCCACACGCGTACAATGAGCAGTTCTTC. Its protein is CASSQDSPHAYNEQFF.

This clonotype was seen once. This chain connects TRBV20-1 to TRBJ1-1; D uncertain. Germline V gene sequence: CDR1 DFQATT, CDR2 SNEGSKA (reference sequence). The CDR3 runs 14 residues. V gave up 0 bases and J gave up 0 bases, with 8 bases separating them. CDR3 sequence: CSARDSAMNTEAFF. For the CDR3, the DNA is TGCAGTGCTAGAGATTCAGCTATGAACACTGAAGCTTTCTTT.

The chain joins TRBV2 to TRBJ1-2, with 7 positions matching TRBD1. The germline gives CDR1 SNHLY, CDR2 FYNNEI. Trimming removed 5 bases from V and 6 bases from J; junction bases left unmatched: 9. There are 14 residues in the CDR3. CDR3 nucleotides: TGTGCCAGCAGTTCGCAGGGGGATTCGAATGGCTACACCTTC. Protein product: CASSSQGDSNGYTF.

Only a few counts were recorded for this clonotype. This chain connects TRBV2 to TRBJ2-1; 10 nucleotides align to TRBD2. Per germline, CDR1 SNHLY and CDR2 FYNNEI. The CDR3 contains 15 residues. V was pared by 7 bases and J by 4 bases, with 7 bases of the junction left unmatched. The CDR3 DNA reads as TGTGCCAGCAACCACGGGACTAGCGATTACAATGAGCAGTTCTTC. As protein: CASNHGTSDYNEQFF.

The genes are TRBV9 and TRBJ2-7; TRBD1 might be the D (6 bases). The CDR3 length is 14 residues. The V gene lost 2 bases and the J gene lost 1 base, with 10 bases spanning the gap. CDR1 is SGDLS, CDR2 YYNGEE, per germline. CDR3 protein: CASSVGQLSYEQYF. Written as DNA, the CDR3 is TGTGCCAGCAGCGTGGGACAATTATCCTACGAGCAGTACTTC.

This clonotype was recorded only once. J is TRBJ1-2 and V is TRBV4-3; 7 bases map to TRBD1. The junction had 10 bases not matched to a gene; V was cut back by 2 bases and J by 7 bases. The CDR3 is 15 residues long. Germline CDR1 is LGHNA and CDR2 is YSLEER. This chain's CDR3 is CASSQNYKQGFGYTF. CDR3 DNA sequence: TGCGCCAGCAGCCAAAATTATAAACAGGGGTTTGGCTACACCTTC.

This clonotype has just a few counts. This chain joins TRBV14 and TRBJ2-7, with a weak D call TRBD2 (6 bases). Germline values: CDR1 SGHDN, CDR2 FVKESK. The CDR3 is 16 amino acids. Trimming took 4 bases from V and 0 from J, leaving 16 bases between them. The CDR3 spells CASSPTGLLLSYEQYF. For the CDR3, the DNA is TGTGCCAGCAGCCCAACGGGACTTTTACTCTCCTACGAGCAGTACTTC.

This clonotype appeared a few times. The rearrangement joins TRBV11-2 to TRBJ2-3, with 8 bases aligning to TRBD2. Per the germline V gene, CDR1 is SGHAT and CDR2 is FQNNGV. CDR3 length: 15 amino acids. J was trimmed by 0 bases and V by 6 bases; bases with no gene match: 5. The CDR3 DNA reads as TGTGCCAGCAGTCCGGGGGGGTATAGCACAGATACGCAGTATTTT. Translation gives CASSPGGYSTDTQYF.

This sequence joins TRBV11-2 and TRBJ2-1, with 9 bases that match TRBD2. The CDR3 totals 17 residues. The J segment lost 8 bases and the V segment lost 1 base, leaving 12 bases of the junction unmatched. From germline, CDR1 is SGHAT and CDR2 FQNNGV. CDR3 in amino acids: CASSLARDGLAGYEQFF. The CDR3 nucleotides read TGTGCCAGCAGCTTAGCCAGGGACGGGCTAGCGGGGTATGAGCAGTTCTTC.

The chain uses TRBV5-5 and TRBJ2-3; the D gene is possibly TRBD1 (5 bases). V gave up 0 bases and J gave up 2 bases, with 10 bases separating them. The CDR3 runs 15 residues. CDR1 is SGHKS and CDR2 is YYEKEE in the germline V gene (reference sequence). CDR3 nucleotides: TGTGCCAGCAGCTTGGTGGAAGGGGACACAGATACGCAGTATTTT. Amino acid sequence: CASSLVEGDTDTQYF. Full variable domain (missing parts from reference TRBV5-5 and TRBJ2-3): DAGVTQSPTHLIKTRGQQVTLRCSPISGHKSVSWYQQVLGQGPQFIFQYYEKEERGRGNFPDRFSARQFPNYSSELNVNALLLGDSALYLCASSLVEGDTDTQYFGPGTRLTVL.

This clonotype was recorded many times. The genes are TRBV12-3 or TRBV12-4 and TRBJ2-1, with D unresolved. V was shortened by 2 bases and J by 5 bases, with 10 bases between the two germline ends. This CDR3 comprises 14 residues. For the CDR3, the DNA is TGTGCCAGCAGTTTATTGGCCCTGGACAATGAGCAGTTCTTC. Protein product: CASSLLALDNEQFF.

This rearrangement joins TRBV29-1 to TRBJ2-2; perhaps TRBD2 as D (6 bases). CDR1 SQVTM and CDR2 ANQGSEA come from the germline V gene. The CDR3 loop spans 14 amino acids. Deletions cut 3 bases from V and 2 bases from J, with 10 bases between. CDR3 residues: CSVDLGGNTGELFF. CDR3 DNA sequence: TGCAGCGTTGATCTCGGGGGAAACACCGGGGAGCTGTTTTTT.